This T cell receptor (beta chain) was identified in a study of cytomegalovirus exposure and HLA in healthy donors. PCR employed 60 Vbeta and 13 Jbeta primers. TCRdb keeps only in-frame clones here, not all; method: immunoSEQ multiplex PCR. The sample lists about 270,000 clones, approximately 70% occurring once. Sequenced: PBMCs. This receptor was obtained from a female donor in good health and CMV-seronegative.

This CDR3 reads CATGPTSGANVLTF. CDR3 in DNA: TGTGCCACAGGCCCCACCTCTGGGGCCAACGTCCTGACTTTC. The chain links TRBV10-3 to TRBJ2-6; D is undetermined. The CDR3 extends over 14 amino acids. Germline V gene sequence: CDR1 ENHRY, CDR2 SYGVKD. The V gene lost 10 bases and the J gene lost 0 bases, with 10 bases spanning the gap.